This T cell receptor (beta chain) was sequenced for a study of T cells in Graves' hyperthyroidism and ophthalmopathy. Study summary: Peripheral blood draws took place at initial diagnosis, ahead of any treatment.

TCR beta CDR3 regions were amplified from RNA. HTBI primers were used for first-round RT-PCR of the TCR CDR3. TCRdb processed the multiplex PCR reads anew with MiXCR; each CDR3 protein has one entry. The sample shows over 350,000 distinct CDR3 sequences, approximately 15% of them seen only once. This clonotype was seen repeatedly, ten times or more. The cohort's ophthalmopathy patients, a group with duration under 3 months, had a Clinical Activity Score of at least 3 and a NOSPECS grade of at least 4. Exclusion of patients followed from uncontrolled infection, other autoimmune disease, pregnancy or lactation. Source material: blood. This clonotype was sampled from a man aged 18 to 29 with Graves' ophthalmopathy.

The CDR3 nucleotides read TGCGCCAGCACGGAAGGACTAGCGGGTTATAACGGGTTGGATGAGCAGTTCTTC. Its translation is CASTEGLAGYNGLDEQFF. This chain links TRBV10-2 with TRBJ2-1; 11 bases match TRBD2. The CDR3 spans 18 residues. Trimming took 7 bases from V and 8 from J; bases not matched to a gene: 19. CDR1 and CDR2 from the germline V gene are WSHSY and SAAADI.